Here is one T cell receptor (beta chain) with its context. Its recognized antigen is unknown. No base qualities exist here, and no much larger clone lies one base off it. This record comes from a study of CD8 T cells in Susac syndrome (dated by TCRdb to between 2018 and 2021). A note on the overall study: Of the Susac syndrome patients who were sequenced, eight were in clinical remission while more than five had clinically active disease. At blood withdrawal, Susac syndrome patients were either therapy-naive, taking corticosteroids (in some cases with IVIg as well), or taking IVIg alone. Repertoire sequencing was used to test whether CD8+ T cell activation and differentiation in Susac syndrome was antigen driven. CD8+ T cell repertoire clonality was compared between fewer than 13 healthy donors, roughly 14 Susac syndrome patients and some 15 multiple sclerosis patients.

V loses 5 bases at its end and J loses 5 bases; junction bases beyond the gene matches: 5. The germline V gene supplies CDR1 SGDLS and CDR2 YYNGEE. From the cysteine through the phenylalanine, the CDR3 covers 15 amino acids. The sequence is cut down to CDR3 DNA, 45 bases in frame from base 1. RNA was extracted using the RNeasy kit, and roughly 0.45 to 1 microgram was reverse transcribed with random hexamers. The immunoSEQ multiplex PCR assay, which covers 54 Vbeta and 13 Jbeta segments, was used to amplify TCR beta CDR3 regions. Bias from PCR amplification was corrected by using a synthetic template baseline for primer optimization and for computational correction. Regarding the original processing steps: Reads were assigned to V, D and J genes according to IMGT and analyzed in immunoSEQ Analyzer, with only productive sequences retained. To calculate clonality, Shannon entropy was normalized by log2 of the number of productive unique sequences and then subtracted from one. For each patient and control, public and private clones were evaluated among the 100 most prevalent clones. A clone was defined as Susac-specific if it was absent from the healthy and MS cohorts, from 950 to 1,300 published viral clones and from other ImmuneACCESS disease sequences. TCRdb itself trimmed the public reads at Q25 with fastp, ran MiXCR and retained productive beta chains. For every CDR3 protein sequence, its rows merge into one entry that carries the most common genes and DNA. Here the V and J calls rest on TCRdb's processing, not on the authors' analysis. The sample includes about 120,000 distinct CDR3 sequences, with roughly 94% observed a single time. Around 0.28% of the sample rests with the top ten.

Study-wide conclusions, independent of this receptor: Roughly 15 and five Susac-specific public clones were found in the total CD8+ and CD8+ TEMRA repertoires, respectively. Clonal expansion was observed in Susac syndrome CD8+ repertoires, with the highest expansion in CD8+ TEMRA cells and greater expansion in clinically active than in remitting patients. The TCR sequencing and HLA analysis was acknowledged to have included a relatively small number of individuals.

High-throughput TCR beta sequencing profiled peripheral blood CD8+ and CD4+ T cells from healthy donors, Susac syndrome patients and multiple sclerosis patients. Susac syndrome patients met recently defined diagnostic criteria for definite or probable disease. CD8+ TEMRA cells were enriched by FACS, while bulk CD8+ and CD4+ T cells were purified by magnetic negative isolation. Blood was collected in EDTA tubes and processed within 24 hours, with PBMCs isolated through density gradient centrifugation. PBMCs intended for TCR sequencing were cryopreserved in liquid nitrogen and were subsequently thawed in a 37 degrees C water bath. A purity of at least 90% was achieved for sorted or isolated CD4+, CD8+ and CD8+ TEMRA cells.

The receptor was derived from a human donor with Susac syndrome. This sequence uses TRBV9 and TRBJ2-2; TRBD2 agrees with 11 junctional bases. The source material was CD8+ T cells from PBMCs. The CDR3: CASRRLAGSTGELFF. The DNA is as follows: TGTGCCAGCAGACGACTAGCGGGGAGTACCGGGGAGCTGTTTTTT.